This T cell receptor (beta chain) was obtained from a study of blood T cell repertoires in COVID-19. Clones were read by immunoSEQ multiplex PCR, and TCRdb kept only the in-frame ones, dropping some. The sample yields tens of thousands of clones, less than 80% seen once. The ends lost 8 bases at V and 6 bases at J; junction bases unmatched: 10. CDR1 is SEHNR, CDR2 FQNEAQ, per germline (reference sequence). CDR3 length equals 14 residues. This clonotype was obtained from a man at least 80 years old with acute or convalescent COVID-19. The chain carries TRBV7-9 and TRBJ2-1; 7 bases are shared with TRBD2. The sequencing input was peripheral blood. As DNA, the CDR3 is TGTGCCAGCTCCTCACGAGCGGGGCTCAATGAGCAGTTCTTC. Amino acid sequence: CASSSRAGLNEQFF.